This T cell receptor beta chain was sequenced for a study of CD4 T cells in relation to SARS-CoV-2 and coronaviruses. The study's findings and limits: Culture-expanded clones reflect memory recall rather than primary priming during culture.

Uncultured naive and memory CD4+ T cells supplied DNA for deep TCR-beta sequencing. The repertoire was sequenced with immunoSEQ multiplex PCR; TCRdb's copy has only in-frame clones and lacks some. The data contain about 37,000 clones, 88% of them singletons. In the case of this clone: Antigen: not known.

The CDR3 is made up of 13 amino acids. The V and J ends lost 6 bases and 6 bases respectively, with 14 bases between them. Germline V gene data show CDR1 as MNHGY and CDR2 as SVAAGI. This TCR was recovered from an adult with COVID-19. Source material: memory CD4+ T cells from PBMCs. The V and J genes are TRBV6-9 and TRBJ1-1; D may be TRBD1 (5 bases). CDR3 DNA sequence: TGTGCCAGCAGCGGGGACGGCGGAGCTGAAGCTTTCTTT. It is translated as CASSGDGGAEAFF.